This T cell receptor beta chain was recovered during a study of CDR3 diversity in severe acne. CDR1 is MGHDK and CDR2 is SYGVNS in the germline V gene. The V and J ends lost 3 bases and 7 bases, in that order; junction bases with no gene match: 9. The CDR3 is made up of 16 amino acids. MiXCR was run by TCRdb on the PCR reads, yielding one entry per CDR3 protein. The sample lists about 100,000 distinct CDR3 sequences; under 60% were seen once. This TCR was sampled from a male donor with acne. Sequencing was done on a sample of blood. The chain carries TRBV25-1 and TRBJ1-6; 7 bases match TRBD1. The CDR3 reads CASSDEQGSQNSPLHF. CDR3 nucleotide sequence: TGTGCCAGCAGTGATGAACAGGGGTCACAAAATTCACCCCTCCACTTT.